The 19 T cell receptor beta chains in this list originate from one sample, sequenced in a study of blood T cell repertoires in COVID-19. Some clones are missing from TCRdb's copy, which holds only in-frame ones; the method was immunoSEQ multiplex PCR. The repertoire holds under 300,000 clones, with around 80% as singletons. The sample was peripheral blood. These receptors all come from a woman in her 40s with active or convalescent COVID-19.

The chain has TRBV10-3 and TRBJ2-3, with 7 bases identical to TRBD1. The J segment lost 4 bases and the V segment lost 10 bases, leaving 8 bases of the junction unmatched. The CDR3 runs to 13 residues. The germline CDR1 and CDR2 sequences are ENHRY and SYGVKD. The CDR3 DNA follows: TGTGCCACCGGACAGGTGGGCGCAGATACGCAGTATTTT. Translating it yields CATGQVGADTQYF.

The rearrangement links TRBV10-3 to TRBJ2-1, with a possible D match to TRBD2 (6 bases). The germline V and J ends were trimmed by 0 bases and 7 bases, with 10 bases remaining between them. The CDR3 contains 14 residues. CDR1 ENHRY and CDR2 SYGVKD come from the germline V gene. In DNA, the CDR3 is TGTGCCATCAGTGAGTCACTCAGCGGGAATGAGCAGTTCTTC. Its protein product is CAISESLSGNEQFF.

This clone turned up a few times. The rearrangement links TRBV4-2 to TRBJ2-1; perhaps TRBD2 as D (6 bases). The CDR3 totals 15 residues. V lost 0 bases and J 0 bases, leaving 6 bases between the germline ends. Germline V gene sequence: CDR1 LGHNA, CDR2 YNFKEQ. The CDR3 sequence: CASSQEGGSYNEQFF. CDR3 DNA sequence: TGTGCCAGCAGCCAAGAGGGGGGCTCCTACAATGAGCAGTTCTTC.

The table lists this clone with a count of one. This chain joins TRBV19 and TRBJ1-3, with D perhaps TRBD1 (5 bases). The germline V and J ends were trimmed by 5 bases and 8 bases, with 7 bases remaining between them. This CDR3 region has 11 residues. The germline CDR1 and CDR2 sequences are LNHDA and SQIVND (reference sequence). CDR3 bases: TGTGCCAGTAGTCCGGGGGACACCATATATTTT. It specifies CASSPGDTIYF.

The chain links TRBV10-3 to TRBJ1-2; 8 bases are a match to TRBD1. V lost 0 bases to trimming and J lost 7 bases; unmatched junction nucleotides: 13. CDR3 size: 17 residues. Germline values: CDR1 ENHRY, CDR2 SYGVKD. The CDR3 sequence is CAISESTGGQGFGGYTF. The CDR3 DNA sequence: TGTGCCATCAGTGAGTCGACTGGCGGACAGGGTTTCGGTGGCTACACCTTC.

The gene calls are TRBV12-3 or TRBV12-4 and TRBJ1-3; possible D gene TRBD1, 5 bases. This CDR3 contains 11 residues. With 3 bases removed from V and 13 bases from J, the gap between germline ends came to 10 bases. The CDR3 protein is CASSFGRGIYF. CDR3 bases: TGTGCCAGCAGTTTCGGACGGGGGATATATTTT.

This chain joins TRBV2 and TRBJ2-2, with D maybe TRBD2 (6 bases). Trimming took 6 bases from V and 7 from J, leaving 18 bases between them. The CDR3 covers 15 residues. The germline V gene encodes CDR1 SNHLY and CDR2 FYNNEI. The CDR3 region is CASSAGLSRGGELFF. In DNA, the CDR3 is TGTGCCAGCAGCGCGGGACTTTCGAGGGGCGGGGAGCTGTTTTTT. The entire variable domain, with the rest obtained from reference TRBV2 and TRBJ2-2, is as follows: EPEVTQTPSHQVTQMGQEVILRCVPISNHLYFYWYRQILGQKVEFLVSFYNNEISEKSEIFDDQFSVERPDGSNFTLKIRSTKLEDSAMYFCASSAGLSRGGELFFGEGSRLTVL.

This chain uses TRBV5-4 with TRBJ1-4, with a tentative D call TRBD1 (5 bases). Germline V lookup: CDR1 SGHNT, CDR2 YYREEE (reference sequence). This CDR3 region has 15 residues. Trimming cost V 0 bases and J 8 bases, with 14 bases left between them. This CDR3 reads CASSLEPDTGEKLFF. Here the CDR3 DNA reads TGTGCCAGCAGCTTGGAACCCGACACAGGCGAAAAACTGTTTTTT. Full variable domain (rest looked up from reference TRBV5-4 and TRBJ1-4): ETGVTQSPTHLIKTRGQQVTLRCSSQSGHNTVSWYQQALGQGPQFIFQYYREEENGRGNFPPRFSGLQFPNYSSELNVNALELDDSALYLCASSLEPDTGEKLFFGSGTQLSVL.

The V call is TRBV19, the J call TRBJ1-6, with D possibly being TRBD1 (6 bases). Germline CDR1 and CDR2: LNHDA and SQIVND (reference sequence). CDR3 length: 14 amino acids. V was clipped by 5 bases and J by 9 bases, with 14 bases between them. The CDR3: CASSWGGPGSPLHF. CDR3 in DNA: TGTGCCAGTAGTTGGGGGGGGCCAGGTTCACCCCTCCACTTT.

The genes are TRBV7-9 and TRBJ1-6; D unresolved. CDR1 SEHNR and CDR2 FQNEAQ come from the germline V gene (reference sequence). V lost 4 bases to trimming and J lost 0 bases, with 10 bases between them. The CDR3 has 16 amino acids. The CDR3 DNA follows: TGTGCCAGCAGCTCCCCTAGGAGCTCCTATAATTCACCCCTCCACTTT. It specifies CASSSPRSSYNSPLHF.

This rearrangement joins TRBV9 to TRBJ2-5; 10 bases map to TRBD1. V was pared by 1 base and J by 4 bases, with 7 bases of the junction left unmatched. CDR1 SGDLS and CDR2 YYNGEE come from the germline V gene. This CDR3 has 16 amino acids. The CDR3 loop is CASSVSGTGVRETQYF. CDR3 bases: TGTGCCAGCAGCGTATCCGGGACAGGGGTTCGAGAGACCCAGTACTTC.

This chain connects TRBV9 to TRBJ2-2; 13 nucleotides align to TRBD2. CDR1 SGDLS and CDR2 YYNGEE come from the germline V gene. The V segment lost 6 bases and the J segment 7 bases; nucleotides outside the gene matches: 6. CDR3 length: 15 amino acids. The CDR3 loop is CASTRTSGGFGELFF. In DNA form, the CDR3 reads TGTGCCAGCACGAGGACTAGCGGGGGCTTCGGGGAGCTGTTTTTT.

This clone appeared a few times. This sequence joins TRBV5-6 and TRBJ2-5; possibly TRBD2 for D (6 bases). Deletions cut 2 bases from V and 5 bases from J, with 16 bases between. The CDR3 consists of 15 residues. Germline assignment: CDR1 SGHDT and CDR2 YYEEEE. CDR3 DNA: TGTGCCAGCAGCTTAAGGACTCTCGGAGGGGAGACCCAGTACTTC. Translation: CASSLRTLGGETQYF. Full variable domain (rest looked up from reference TRBV5-6 and TRBJ2-5): DAGVTQSPTHLIKTRGQQVTLRCSPKSGHDTVSWYQQALGQGPQFIFQYYEEEERQRGNFPDRFSGHQFPNYSSELNVNALLLGDSALYLCASSLRTLGGETQYFGPGTRLLVL.

This clone was observed a few times. Other DNA sequences within the sample encode an identical CDR3. The CDR3 DNA reads TGTGCCAGCTCACCACGGGGGGGAGACACTGAAGCTTTCTTT. This gives the protein CASSPRGGDTEAFF. This chain uses TRBV18 with TRBJ1-1, with D perhaps matching TRBD1 (5 bases). CDR1 KGHSH and CDR2 LQKENI come from the germline V gene. Trimming removed 1 base at V and 3 bases at J, with 9 bases between. The length of the CDR3 is 14 residues.

The rearrangement links TRBV5-1 to TRBJ2-2, with TRBD1 matching 7 bases. This CDR3 is 14 amino acids long. The germline V gene encodes CDR1 SGHRS and CDR2 YFSETQ. The V gene end was trimmed by 5 bases and the J gene end by 4 bases; junction bases not matched to a gene: 5. CDR3 sequence reads: CASRTTGSTGELFF. CDR3 nucleotides: TGCGCCAGCAGGACGACAGGGAGCACCGGGGAGCTGTTTTTT. Complete variable domain (other parts from reference TRBV5-1 and TRBJ2-2): KAGVTQTPRYLIKTRGQQVTLSCSPISGHRSVSWYQQTPGQGLQFLFEYFSETQRNKGNFPGRFSGRQFSNSRSEMNVSTLELGDSALYLCASRTTGSTGELFFGEGSRLTVL.

The rearrangement uses TRBV28 and TRBJ1-6; TRBD1 aligns across 7 bases. J was trimmed by 7 bases and V by 10 bases; bases with no gene match: 13. The CDR3 contains 15 residues. Germline-derived CDR1 and CDR2 are MDHEN and SYDVKM. The CDR3 DNA is TGTGCCACCGCGACAGGGTTAAATACAAATTCACCCCTCCACTTT. Its translation is CATATGLNTNSPLHF.

The chain combines TRBV19 with TRBJ2-2, with D possibly matching TRBD1 (6 bases). CDR3 length: 15 amino acids. CDR1 is LNHDA, CDR2 SQIVND, per germline (reference sequence). Deletions cut 5 bases from V and 5 bases from J, with 15 bases between. The DNA of the CDR3 is TGTGCCAGTAGTCCCAGCGGTCAGGGGACCGGGGAGCTGTTTTTT. It is translated as CASSPSGQGTGELFF.

The chain joins TRBV12-3 or TRBV12-4 to TRBJ1-2; perhaps TRBD1 as D (5 bases). The CDR3 loop spans 13 amino acids. V was pared by 3 bases and J by 8 bases, with 13 bases between. The CDR3 DNA follows: TGTGCCAGCAGTTTGGTTGACGGGGGAGGCTACACCTTC. Amino acids: CASSLVDGGGYTF.

V gene TRBV6-5 combines with J gene TRBJ1-1, with D tentatively TRBD1 (6 bases). CDR1 and CDR2 from the germline V gene are MNHEY and SVGAGI. Trimming cost V 0 bases and J 10 bases, with 18 bases left between them. The CDR3 consists of 15 residues. This CDR3 reads CASSYSVGGESPAFF. CDR3 DNA sequence: TGTGCCAGCAGTTACTCGGTTGGGGGCGAATCTCCAGCTTTCTTT.